The 13 T cell receptor beta chains presented below share a single source sample, sequenced in a study of blood T cell repertoires in COVID-19. Method: immunoSEQ multiplex PCR; TCRdb's copy keeps in-frame clones and lacks some. The sample records some 70,000 clones, about 90% being singletons. Sequenced material: peripheral blood. The receptors derive from a man aged 45-60 years with COVID-19, enrolled during active disease.

J is TRBJ2-1 and V is TRBV5-6; 9 bases match TRBD2. CDR1 and CDR2 from the germline V gene are SGHDT and YYEEEE. V shed 1 base, J shed 1 base, and the junction held 9 bases outside the gene matches. The CDR3 runs to 18 residues. CDR3 DNA: TGTGCCAGCAGCTTGTTCGGTCTCGCGGGAGGGTCCTACAATGAGCAGTTCTTC. Amino acids: CASSLFGLAGGSYNEQFF.

The chain couples TRBV6-1 to TRBJ1-5, with D hard to call. Germline V gene data show CDR1 as MNHNS and CDR2 as SASEGT. The CDR3 extends over 15 amino acids. Trimming took off 0 bases at V and 1 base at J, with 7 bases between the two ends. This CDR3 is CASSEAQASNQPQHF. The DNA of the CDR3 is TGTGCCAGCAGTGAAGCGCAGGCGAGCAATCAGCCCCAGCATTTT.

This clone was seen a few times. The rearrangement uses TRBV3-1 (or the pseudogene TRBV3-2) and TRBJ1-1, with D tentatively TRBD1 (5 bases). The ends were cut back, 1 base at V and 7 bases at J, with 10 bases in the middle. Germline CDR1 LGHDT, CDR2 YNNKEL (reference sequence). There are 13 residues in the CDR3. This CDR3 is CASSQGYTGEAFF. The CDR3 nucleotides read TGTGCCAGCAGCCAAGGATATACAGGTGAAGCTTTCTTT.

The chain has TRBV5-6 and TRBJ1-1; no clear D. The V end lost 0 bases, the J end lost 3 bases, and 21 bases lay between the germline ends. CDR1 SGHDT and CDR2 YYEEEE come from the germline V gene. CDR3 length: 18 residues. CDR3 amino acids: CASSLAGSGQVAYTEAFF. The DNA of the CDR3 is TGTGCCAGCAGCTTGGCGGGGTCGGGTCAAGTTGCCTACACTGAAGCTTTCTTT.

The V gene is TRBV19, the J gene TRBJ2-7, with 8 bases lining up with TRBD1. The CDR3 runs 14 residues. Germline loops: CDR1 LNHDA, CDR2 SQIVND (reference sequence). V lost 4 bases, J lost 3 bases, and 5 bases stayed unmatched. This CDR3 is CASSTGTGIYEQYF. Written as DNA, the CDR3 is TGTGCCAGTAGTACAGGGACAGGCATCTACGAGCAGTACTTC. Drawing the rest from reference TRBV19 and TRBJ2-7, the complete variable domain is DGGITQSPKYLFRKEGQNVTLSCEQNLNHDAMYWYRQDPGQGLRLIYYSQIVNDFQKGDIAEGYSVSREKKESFPLTVTSAQKNPTAFYLCASSTGTGIYEQYFGPGTRLTVT.

This chain joins TRBV7-2 and TRBJ1-1, with D unclear. Trimming took off 5 bases at V and 4 bases at J, with 17 bases between the two ends. From germline, CDR1 is SGHTA and CDR2 FQGNSA. The CDR3 is 15 residues long. In nucleotides, the CDR3 is TGTGCCAGCAGCCTAAATGGTCAGGCGGGCACTGAAGCTTTCTTT. Its protein product is CASSLNGQAGTEAFF. The complete variable domain, with remaining parts taken from reference TRBV7-2 and TRBJ1-1, reads GAGVSQSPSNKVTEKGKDVELRCDPISGHTALYWYRQSLGQGLEFLIYFQGNSAPDKSGLPSDRFSAERTGGSVSTLTIQRTQQEDSAVYLCASSLNGQAGTEAFFGQGTRLTVV.

The chain couples TRBV7-6 to TRBJ1-2, with TRBD1 matching over 7 bases. The CDR3 is 13 residues long. Per the germline V gene, CDR1 is SGHVS and CDR2 is FNYEAQ. J was trimmed by 4 bases and V by 4 bases; bases with no gene match: 3. The chain's CDR3 is CASSSGTAYGYTF. The CDR3 coding sequence is TGTGCCAGCAGCTCCGGGACAGCCTATGGCTACACCTTC.

The chain links TRBV30 to TRBJ1-2, with D perhaps matching TRBD1 (6 bases). With 3 bases removed from V and 6 bases from J, the gap between germline ends came to 14 bases. The V gene's germline CDR1 is GTSNPN and CDR2 SVGIG (reference sequence). The CDR3 sequence is 13 residues long. CDR3: CAWRYTGPDGYTF. CDR3 nucleotide sequence: TGTGCCTGGAGATATACAGGGCCGGATGGCTACACCTTC.

The chain uses TRBV11-2 and TRBJ2-7; TRBD1 might be the D (6 bases). V was clipped by 4 bases and J by 5 bases, with 15 bases between them. The CDR3 runs 14 residues. The germline V gene has CDR1 SGHAT and CDR2 FQNNGV. CDR3 in DNA: TGTGCCAGCAGCTCAGTACAGGGAAGGAACGAGCAGTACTTC. It codes for CASSSVQGRNEQYF.

This sequence joins TRBV19 and TRBJ2-5, with 7 bases that match TRBD1. The germline gives CDR1 LNHDA, CDR2 SQIVND (reference sequence). The CDR3 spans 13 residues. The ends lost 5 bases at V and 5 bases at J; junction bases unmatched: 5. The CDR3 reads CASSAPDRETQYF. CDR3 DNA sequence: TGTGCCAGTAGTGCCCCGGACAGGGAGACCCAGTACTTC.

The chain combines TRBV6-1 with TRBJ1-1; the match to TRBD1 covers 7 bases. This CDR3 contains 16 residues. Per the germline V gene, CDR1 is MNHNS and CDR2 is SASEGT. The V segment lost 4 bases and the J segment 0 bases; nucleotides outside the gene matches: 8. The CDR3 DNA follows: TGTGCCAGCAGTGTACCGGGACAGCCCATGAACACTGAAGCTTTCTTT. Translated, it gives CASSVPGQPMNTEAFF.

V gene TRBV9 combines with J gene TRBJ2-3, with TRBD2 matching 7 bases. From germline, CDR1 is SGDLS and CDR2 YYNGEE. V dropped 2 bases and J dropped 1; count of bases not matched to a gene: 4. This CDR3 region has 15 residues. The DNA for the CDR3 is TGTGCCAGCAGCGTGACTAGCAGCCGCACAGATACGCAGTATTTT. It is translated as CASSVTSSRTDTQYF.

This chain uses TRBV9 with TRBJ1-6, with 8 bases lining up with TRBD1. This CDR3 is 15 amino acids long. From germline, CDR1 is SGDLS and CDR2 YYNGEE. The ends lost 0 bases at V and 9 bases at J; junction bases unmatched: 5. The DNA of the CDR3 is TGTGCCAGCAGCGTAGTAGGAGGGACAGGTTCACCCCTCCACTTT. It codes for CASSVVGGTGSPLHF.